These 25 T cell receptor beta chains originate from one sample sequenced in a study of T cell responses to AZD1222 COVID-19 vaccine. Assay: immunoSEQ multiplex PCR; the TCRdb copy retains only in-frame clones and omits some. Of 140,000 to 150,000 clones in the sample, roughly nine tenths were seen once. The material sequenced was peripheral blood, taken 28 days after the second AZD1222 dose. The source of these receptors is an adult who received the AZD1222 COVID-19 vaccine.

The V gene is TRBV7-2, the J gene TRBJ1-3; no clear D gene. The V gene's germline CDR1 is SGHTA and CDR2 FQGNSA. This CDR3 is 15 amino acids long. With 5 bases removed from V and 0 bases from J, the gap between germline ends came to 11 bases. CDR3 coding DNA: TGTGCCAGCAGCCAAACGTCTGCCTCTGGAAACACCATATATTTT. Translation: CASSQTSASGNTIYF.

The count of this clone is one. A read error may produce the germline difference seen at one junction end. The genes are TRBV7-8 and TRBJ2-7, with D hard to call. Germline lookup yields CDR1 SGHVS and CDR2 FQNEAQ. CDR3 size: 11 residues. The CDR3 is CATSESYEQYF. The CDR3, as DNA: TGTGCCACCAGCGAAAGCTACGAGCAGTACTTC.

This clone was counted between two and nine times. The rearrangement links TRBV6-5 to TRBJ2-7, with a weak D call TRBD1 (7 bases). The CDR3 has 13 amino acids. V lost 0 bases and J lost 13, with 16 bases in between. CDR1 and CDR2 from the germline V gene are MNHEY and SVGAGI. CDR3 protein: CASSYSPGGIGYF. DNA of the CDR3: TGTGCCAGCAGTTACTCGCCAGGGGGGATCGGATACTTC.

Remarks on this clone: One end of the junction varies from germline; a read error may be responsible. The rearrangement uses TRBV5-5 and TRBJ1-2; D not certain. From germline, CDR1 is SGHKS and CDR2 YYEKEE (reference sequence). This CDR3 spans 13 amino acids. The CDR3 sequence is CASSLVAGDRDSF. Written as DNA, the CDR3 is TGTGCCAGCAGCTTGGTGGCCGGGGATCGTGACTCCTTC.

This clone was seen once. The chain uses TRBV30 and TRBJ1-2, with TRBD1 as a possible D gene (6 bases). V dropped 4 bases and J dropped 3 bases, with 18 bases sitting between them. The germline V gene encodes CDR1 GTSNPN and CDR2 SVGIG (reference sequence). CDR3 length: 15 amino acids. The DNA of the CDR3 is TGTGCCTGGACATCGACGGGGGGCGCGGACTATGGCTACACCTTC. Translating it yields CAWTSTGGADYGYTF.

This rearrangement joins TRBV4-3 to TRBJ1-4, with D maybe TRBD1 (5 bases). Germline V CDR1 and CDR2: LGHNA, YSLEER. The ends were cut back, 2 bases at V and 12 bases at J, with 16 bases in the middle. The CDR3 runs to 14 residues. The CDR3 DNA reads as TGCGCCAGCAGCCAATCCGGGACCTACCCTCAACTGTTTTTT. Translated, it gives CASSQSGTYPQLFF.

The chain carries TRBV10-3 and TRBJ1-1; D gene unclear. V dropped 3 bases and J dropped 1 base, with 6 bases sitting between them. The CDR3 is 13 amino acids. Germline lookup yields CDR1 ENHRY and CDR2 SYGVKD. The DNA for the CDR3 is TGTGCCATCAGTGAAGCGGGGAACACTGAAGCTTTCTTT. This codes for CAISEAGNTEAFF.

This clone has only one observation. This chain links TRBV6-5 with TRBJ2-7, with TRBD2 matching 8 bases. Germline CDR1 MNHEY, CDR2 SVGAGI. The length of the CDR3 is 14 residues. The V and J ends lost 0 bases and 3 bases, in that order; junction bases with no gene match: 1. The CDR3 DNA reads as TGTGCCAGCAGTTACTCCCGGGGGGGCTACGAGCAGTACTTC. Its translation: CASSYSRGGYEQYF.

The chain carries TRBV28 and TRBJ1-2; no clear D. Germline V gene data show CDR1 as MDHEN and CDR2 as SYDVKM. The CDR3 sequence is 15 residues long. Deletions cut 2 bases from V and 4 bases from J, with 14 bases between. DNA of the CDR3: TGTGCCAGCAGTTTACCTTCGACCACCCTCTATGGCTACACCTTC. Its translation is CASSLPSTTLYGYTF.

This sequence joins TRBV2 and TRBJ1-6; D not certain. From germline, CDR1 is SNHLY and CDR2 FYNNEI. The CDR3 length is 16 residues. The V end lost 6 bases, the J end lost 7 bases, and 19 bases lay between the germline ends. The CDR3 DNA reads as TGTGCCAGCAGCAACCTGGCACGCAGCGGGAATTCACCCCTCCACTTT. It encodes CASSNLARSGNSPLHF.

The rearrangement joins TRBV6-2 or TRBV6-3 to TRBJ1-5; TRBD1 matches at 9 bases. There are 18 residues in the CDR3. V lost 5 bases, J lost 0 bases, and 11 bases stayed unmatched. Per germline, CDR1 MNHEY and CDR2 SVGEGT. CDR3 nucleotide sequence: TGTGCCAGCAGTGTCCACTCGACAGGGGGATATAGCAATCAGCCCCAGCATTTT. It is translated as CASSVHSTGGYSNQPQHF.

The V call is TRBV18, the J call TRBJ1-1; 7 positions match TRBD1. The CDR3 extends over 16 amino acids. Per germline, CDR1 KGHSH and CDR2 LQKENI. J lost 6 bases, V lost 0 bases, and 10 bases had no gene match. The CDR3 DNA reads TGTGCCAGCTCACCACCTTCTCAGACAGGGCGAGCTGAAGCTTTCTTT. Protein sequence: CASSPPSQTGRAEAFF.

The CDR3 bases are TGTGCCACCAGCAGAGGCTCGACAGTTGAAGCTTTCTTT. It encodes CATSRGSTVEAFF. V gene TRBV15 combines with J gene TRBJ1-1; maybe TRBD1 (5 bases). In germline, CDR1 is LNHNV, CDR2 YYDKDF (reference sequence). This CDR3 is 13 amino acids long. With 1 base removed from V and 7 bases from J, the gap between germline ends came to 10 bases. Full variable domain (outside the CDR3, taken from reference TRBV15 and TRBJ1-1): DAMVIQNPRYQVTQFGKPVTLSCSQTLNHNVMYWYQQKSSQAPKLLFHYYDKDFNNEADTPDNFQSRRPNTSFCFLDIRSPGLGDTAMYLCATSRGSTVEAFFGQGTRLTVV.

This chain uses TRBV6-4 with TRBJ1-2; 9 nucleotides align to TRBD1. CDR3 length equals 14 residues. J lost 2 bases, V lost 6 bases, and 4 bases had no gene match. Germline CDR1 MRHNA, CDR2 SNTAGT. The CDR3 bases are TGTGCCAGCAGGAAAGGACAGGGGAACTATGGCTACACCTTC. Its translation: CASRKGQGNYGYTF.

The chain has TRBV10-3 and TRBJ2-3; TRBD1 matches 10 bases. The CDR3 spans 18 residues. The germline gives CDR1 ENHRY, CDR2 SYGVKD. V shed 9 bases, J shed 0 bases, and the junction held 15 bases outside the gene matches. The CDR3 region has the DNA TGTGCCATAGGATTAACTACCGGGACAGGGGCTAGCACAGATACGCAGTATTTT. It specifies CAIGLTTGTGASTDTQYF.

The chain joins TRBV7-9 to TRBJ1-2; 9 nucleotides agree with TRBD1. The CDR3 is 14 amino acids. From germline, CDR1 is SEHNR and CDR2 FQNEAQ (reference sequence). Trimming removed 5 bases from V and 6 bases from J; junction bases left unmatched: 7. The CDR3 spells CASSQSGQGNGYTF. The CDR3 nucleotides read TGTGCCAGCAGCCAATCGGGACAGGGCAATGGCTACACCTTC. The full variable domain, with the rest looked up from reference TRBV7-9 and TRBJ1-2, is DTGVSQNPRHKITKRGQNVTFRCDPISEHNRLYWYRQTLGQGPEFLTYFQNEAQLEKSRLLSDRFSAERPKGSFSTLEIQRTEQGDSAMYLCASSQSGQGNGYTFGSGTRLTVV.

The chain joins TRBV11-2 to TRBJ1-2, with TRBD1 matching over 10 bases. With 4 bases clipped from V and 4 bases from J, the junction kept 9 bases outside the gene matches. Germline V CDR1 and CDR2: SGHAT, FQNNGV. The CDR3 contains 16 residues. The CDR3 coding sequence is TGTGCCAGCAGCTCCCTGGCCGGGACAGGGGCCTATGGCTACACCTTC. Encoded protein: CASSSLAGTGAYGYTF.

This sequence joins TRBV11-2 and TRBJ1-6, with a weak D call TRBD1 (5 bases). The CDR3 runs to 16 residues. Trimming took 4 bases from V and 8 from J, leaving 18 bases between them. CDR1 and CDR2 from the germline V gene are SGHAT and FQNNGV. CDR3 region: CASSSAGTLQHSPLHF. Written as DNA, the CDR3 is TGTGCCAGCAGCTCCGCCGGGACGCTACAGCATTCACCCCTCCACTTT.

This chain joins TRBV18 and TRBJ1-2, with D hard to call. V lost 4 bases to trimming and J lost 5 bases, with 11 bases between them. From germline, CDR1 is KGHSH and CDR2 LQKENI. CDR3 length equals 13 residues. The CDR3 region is CASSLQSWYGYTF. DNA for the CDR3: TGTGCCAGCTCACTACAGAGCTGGTATGGCTACACCTTC.

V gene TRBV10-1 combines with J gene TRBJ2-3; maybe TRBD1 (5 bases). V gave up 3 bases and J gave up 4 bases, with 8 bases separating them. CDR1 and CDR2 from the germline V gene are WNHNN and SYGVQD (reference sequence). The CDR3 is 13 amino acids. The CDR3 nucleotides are TGCGCCAGCAGTGAAAGGGGATCAGATACGCAGTATTTT. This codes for CASSERGSDTQYF.

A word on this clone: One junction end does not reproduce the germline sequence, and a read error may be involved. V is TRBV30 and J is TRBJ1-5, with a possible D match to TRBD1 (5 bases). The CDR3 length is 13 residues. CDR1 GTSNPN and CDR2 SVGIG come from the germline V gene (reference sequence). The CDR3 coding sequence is TGTGCCTGGGGTGTTGACAGCCATCAGCCCCAGCATTTT. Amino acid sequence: CAWGVDSHQPQHF.

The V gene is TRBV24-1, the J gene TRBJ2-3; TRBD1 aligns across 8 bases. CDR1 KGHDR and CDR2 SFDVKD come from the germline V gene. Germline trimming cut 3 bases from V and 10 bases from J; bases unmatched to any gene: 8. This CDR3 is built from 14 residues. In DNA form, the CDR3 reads TGTGCCACCAGTGATGCGACAGGGGTGTATGCGCAGTATTTT. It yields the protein CATSDATGVYAQYF.

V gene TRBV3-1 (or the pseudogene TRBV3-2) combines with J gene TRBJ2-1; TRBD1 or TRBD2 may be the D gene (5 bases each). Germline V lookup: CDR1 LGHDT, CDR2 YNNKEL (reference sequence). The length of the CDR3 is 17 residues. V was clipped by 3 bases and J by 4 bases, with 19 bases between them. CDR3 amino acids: CASSQTGRSFIYNEQFF. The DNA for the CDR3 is TGTGCCAGCAGCCAGACGGGACGTAGCTTTATTTACAATGAGCAGTTCTTC.

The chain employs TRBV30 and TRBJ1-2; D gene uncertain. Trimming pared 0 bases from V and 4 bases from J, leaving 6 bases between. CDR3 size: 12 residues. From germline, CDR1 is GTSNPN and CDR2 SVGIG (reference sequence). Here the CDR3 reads CAWSVSSYGYTF. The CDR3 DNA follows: TGTGCCTGGAGTGTCAGTTCCTATGGCTACACCTTC.

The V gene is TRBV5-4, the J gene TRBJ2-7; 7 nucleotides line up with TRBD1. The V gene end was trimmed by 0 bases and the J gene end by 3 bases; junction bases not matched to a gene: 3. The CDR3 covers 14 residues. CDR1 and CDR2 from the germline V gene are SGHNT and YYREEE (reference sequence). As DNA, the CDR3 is TGTGCCAGCAGCTTGGGGGGACAGCGCTACGAGCAGTACTTC. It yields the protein CASSLGGQRYEQYF. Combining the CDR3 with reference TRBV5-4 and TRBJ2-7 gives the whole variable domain ETGVTQSPTHLIKTRGQQVTLRCSSQSGHNTVSWYQQALGQGPQFIFQYYREEENGRGNFPPRFSGLQFPNYSSELNVNALELDDSALYLCASSLGGQRYEQYFGPGTRLTVT.